This T cell receptor (beta chain) was observed in a study of T-cell memory formation after mild COVID-19. This CDR3 spans 13 amino acids. Germline loops: CDR1 LGHNA, CDR2 YNFKEQ. V lost 3 bases and J 6 bases, leaving 12 bases between the germline ends. Study observations and caveats: CD4/CD8 balance characterized clones contracting day 15 to 85, and CD4+ skew characterized later expanders. Some SARS-CoV-2-responding clones were already detected in memory before infection.

Notes on this clonotype: Its antigen is not known.

A single record per CDR3 protein comes from TCRdb applying MiXCR to the 5' RACE reads. This table has approximately 250,000 distinct CDR3 sequences, 16% appearing once. This TCR was recovered from a man aged 18 to 29 who had mild COVID-19 (a few samples of this study predate the infection). Cell type and time point are not known. The sample was PBMCs or a T cell subset sorted from them (not recorded which). V gene TRBV4-2 combines with J gene TRBJ2-7; D is possibly TRBD1 or TRBD2 (5 bases each). The CDR3 spells CASSHEGRSEQYF. The CDR3, as DNA: TGTGCCAGCAGCCACGAGGGGCGAAGCGAGCAGTACTTC.